This record concerns one T cell receptor beta chain sequence. Its antigen remains unidentified. The sample is drawn from a study of monozygotic twins with inflammatory bowel disease. Study observations and caveats: The co-twins with IBD showed lower TCRbeta diversity (inverse Simpson) than their healthy siblings. Other individuals had fewer clonotypes in common with IBD patients than with healthy twins, especially with disease activity.

UMIs with a 6-nucleotide sample barcode were added by template switching. Two nested PCRs, of around 16 and 10 cycles, processed TCRalpha and TCRbeta cDNA. TCRdb reanalyzed the 5' RACE reads, giving one entry per CDR3 protein sequence and no DNA. This sample's clone table lists roughly 200,000 distinct CDR3 sequences. Germline-derived CDR1 and CDR2 are MNHEY and SVGAGI. The CDR3 length is 15 residues. Sample: blood. This clonotype originated in a human donor with ulcerative colitis or Crohn's disease, or a healthy co-twin of an affected twin (not recorded which). J is TRBJ2-5 and V is TRBV6-5; TCRdb names TRBD1, which stays unverified in the absence of DNA. CDR3 protein: CASSSGDRAWETQYF.